A single sample gave rise to the 20 T cell receptor beta chains below, sequenced in a study of long-term antiretroviral therapy in people with HIV. They ran version v3.0 of the immunoSEQ assay at survey level. The method was immunoSEQ multiplex PCR; TCRdb's version includes in-frame clones alone and lacks a portion of them. The sample carries roughly 7,800 clones, approximately 80% recorded once. This specimen consisted of unsorted PBMCs, obtained 0.1 years after starting antiretroviral therapy. These TCRs come from a man aged 40-49 years with HIV.

This clone has just one count. J is TRBJ2-2 and V is TRBV7-2; D possibly corresponds to TRBD1 (6 bases). The V gene's germline CDR1 is SGHTA and CDR2 FQGNSA. The CDR3 loop spans 14 amino acids. The V end lost 1 base, the J end lost 7 bases, and 10 bases lay between the germline ends. In DNA, the CDR3 is TGTGCCAGCAGCTTAGGACAGGTGGGCGGGGAGCTGTTTTTT. Its protein product is CASSLGQVGGELFF.

The chain combines TRBV10-3 with TRBJ1-1; TRBD1 might be the D (6 bases). Germline lookup yields CDR1 ENHRY and CDR2 SYGVKD. The CDR3 is made up of 15 amino acids. V dropped 0 bases and J dropped 5 bases, with 13 bases sitting between them. CDR3 in amino acids: CAISESWGRGTEAFF. The CDR3 DNA reads as TGTGCCATCAGTGAGTCGTGGGGGCGCGGGACTGAAGCTTTCTTT.

A few counts support this clone. The chain has TRBV5-1 and TRBJ1-2; TRBD1 matches at 8 bases. The V gene end was trimmed by 0 bases and the J gene end by 3 bases; junction bases not matched to a gene: 1. The CDR3 consists of 14 residues. From germline, CDR1 is SGHRS and CDR2 YFSETQ. CDR3 protein: CASSLGGQDYGYTF. The CDR3 nucleotides read TGCGCCAGCAGCTTGGGGGGACAGGACTATGGCTACACCTTC. The full variable domain, its missing parts supplied by reference TRBV5-1 and TRBJ1-2, is KAGVTQTPRYLIKTRGQQVTLSCSPISGHRSVSWYQQTPGQGLQFLFEYFSETQRNKGNFPGRFSGRQFSNSRSEMNVSTLELGDSALYLCASSLGGQDYGYTFGSGTRLTVV.

The rearrangement uses TRBV28 and TRBJ2-7, with D possibly TRBD2 on 6 matching bases. The germline V gene encodes CDR1 MDHEN and CDR2 SYDVKM. V lost 5 bases and J 3 bases, leaving 23 bases between the germline ends. This CDR3 region has 17 residues. CDR3 DNA sequence: TGTGCCAGCAGTCTAGAGGTAATCAGGGAGGACGACTACGAGCAGTACTTC. It translates to CASSLEVIREDDYEQYF.

The rearrangement links TRBV6-5 to TRBJ2-7, with 7 bases that match TRBD1. Germline lookup yields CDR1 MNHEY and CDR2 SVGAGI. CDR3 length equals 14 residues. V lost 6 bases and J lost 3; bases outside the gene matches: 8. CDR3 sequence reads: CASRRQGLDYEQYF. The CDR3 DNA reads TGTGCCAGCAGGAGACAGGGTCTAGACTACGAGCAGTACTTC.

The chain has TRBV6-1 and TRBJ1-6; unclear D gene. The CDR3 consists of 14 residues. V lost 4 bases and J lost 10, with 14 bases in between. CDR1 and CDR2 from the germline V gene are MNHNS and SASEGT. The CDR3: CASSVTERRSPLHF. The CDR3 nucleotides are TGTGCCAGCAGTGTCACCGAAAGGAGGTCACCCCTCCACTTT.

The chain's CDR3 is CASSFLAGLSSTDTQYF. CDR3 DNA sequence: TGCGCCAGCAGTTTCCTAGCGGGGCTATCTAGCACAGATACGCAGTATTTT. The chain couples TRBV5-1 to TRBJ2-3; 9 nucleotides match TRBD2. The CDR3 covers 17 residues. With V trimmed by 5 bases and J by 0 bases, 10 bases remained unmatched. Per germline, CDR1 SGHRS and CDR2 YFSETQ.

V is TRBV18 and J is TRBJ1-1; D gene uncertain. The CDR3 is 14 amino acids. Germline V gene sequence: CDR1 KGHSH, CDR2 LQKENI. Trimming left V 1 base short and J 1 base short, with 7 bases between. The CDR3 DNA is TGTGCCAGCTCACCACAAGAAGGGAACACTGAAGCTTTCTTT. Amino acids: CASSPQEGNTEAFF.

The gene calls are TRBV7-7 and TRBJ2-3; D is undetermined. This CDR3 spans 13 amino acids. V lost 1 base and J 1 base, leaving 3 bases between the germline ends. In germline, CDR1 is SSHAT, CDR2 FNYEAQ (reference sequence). The CDR3 reads CASSLERTDTQYF. The CDR3 DNA is TGTGCCAGCAGCTTAGAGCGCACAGATACGCAGTATTTT.

The chain recombines TRBV4-1 with TRBJ1-1; D is unclear. Germline V gives CDR1 MGHRA, CDR2 YSYEKL. The V end lost 1 base, the J end lost 8 bases, and 11 bases lay between the germline ends. This CDR3 has 13 amino acids. For the CDR3, the DNA is TGCGCCAGCAGCCAAGCGACGGGATCAGAAGCTTTCTTT. This encodes CASSQATGSEAFF.

The chain combines TRBV29-1 with TRBJ1-1; D is unclear. The CDR3 is 13 amino acids. V was shortened by 6 bases and J by 0 bases, with 11 bases between the two germline ends. Germline V gene lookup returns CDR1 SQVTM and CDR2 ANQGSEA. Written as DNA, the CDR3 is TGCAGCGTCGTCGATTTTATGAACACTGAAGCTTTCTTT. As protein: CSVVDFMNTEAFF.

Here the CDR3 DNA reads TGTGCCAGCAGTTTCTCGGGTCGGCAGGGCTTCTCCTACGAGCAGTACTTC. Translated, it gives CASSFSGRQGFSYEQYF. The V call is TRBV27, the J call TRBJ2-7, with D possibly TRBD1 on 5 matching bases. CDR3 length: 17 amino acids. V was pared by 3 bases and J by 0 bases, with 18 bases between. Germline V gene data show CDR1 as MNHEY and CDR2 as SMNVEV (reference sequence).

The chain combines TRBV27 with TRBJ2-3; D is uncertain. Trimming shortened V by 6 bases and J by 2 bases, and 9 bases separated the two germline ends. The CDR3 length is 13 residues. CDR1 is MNHEY and CDR2 is SMNVEV in the germline V gene (reference sequence). The DNA for the CDR3 is TGTGCCAGCAGAGAAGCTCTCACAGATACGCAGTATTTT. Protein sequence: CASREALTDTQYF.

CDR3 loop: CASSLRQGNTEAFF. DNA of the CDR3: TGTGCCAGCAGCTTAAGACAGGGGAACACTGAAGCTTTCTTT. This chain uses TRBV7-6 with TRBJ1-1; TRBD1 matches 7 bases. V lost 2 bases, J lost 1 base, and 1 base stayed unmatched. The CDR3 sequence is 14 residues long. Germline V lookup: CDR1 SGHVS, CDR2 FNYEAQ.

The rearrangement links TRBV7-8 to TRBJ1-1, with no clear D. V lost 5 bases, J lost 4 bases, and 17 bases lay in between. The CDR3 runs to 15 residues. Germline values: CDR1 SGHVS, CDR2 FQNEAQ. CDR3: CASSLRARWVTEAFF. CDR3 in DNA: TGTGCCAGCAGCCTGAGGGCCCGGTGGGTCACTGAAGCTTTCTTT.

V is TRBV9 and J is TRBJ2-1; no definite D call. Trimming removed 2 bases at V and 7 bases at J, with 16 bases between. This CDR3 spans 15 amino acids. Germline V CDR1 and CDR2: SGDLS, YYNGEE. The CDR3 DNA reads as TGTGCCAGCAGCGTCTCTAAAGGACCCTCGAATGAGCAGTTCTTC. Protein product: CASSVSKGPSNEQFF.

This clone appeared a single time. The chain recombines TRBV7-9 with TRBJ2-7; the D is unclear. Looked up from germline, CDR1 is SEHNR and CDR2 is FQNEAQ (reference sequence). V lost 4 bases to trimming and J lost 5 bases, with 15 bases between them. The CDR3 has 14 residues. CDR3 in amino acids: CASSSPVRPDEQYF. The CDR3 DNA is TGTGCCAGCAGCTCCCCGGTCAGACCCGACGAGCAGTACTTC.

This clone was counted once. CDR3 in DNA: TGCGCCAGCAGCTTGGACTGGAGAGGCTCAGATACGCAGTATTTT. It codes for CASSLDWRGSDTQYF. V and J are TRBV5-1 and TRBJ2-3; D is undetermined. Trimming pared 0 bases from V and 4 bases from J, leaving 12 bases between. The CDR3 sequence is 15 residues long. Germline-derived CDR1 and CDR2 are SGHRS and YFSETQ.

This chain connects TRBV4-3 to TRBJ2-2; D might be TRBD1 or TRBD2, each matching 6 bases. This CDR3 is 14 amino acids long. The germline gives CDR1 LGHNA, CDR2 YSLEER. V lost 5 bases, J lost 4 bases, and 11 bases lay in between. In DNA, the CDR3 is TGCGCCAGCAGCGGGGGGCTCGGCACCGGGGAGCTGTTTTTT. Translating gives CASSGGLGTGELFF.

The table lists this clone with a few counts. The chain carries TRBV5-1 and TRBJ2-7; D perhaps matches TRBD1 (5 bases). The germline V gene has CDR1 SGHRS and CDR2 YFSETQ. This CDR3 region has 16 residues. The V and J ends lost 4 bases and 4 bases respectively, with 21 bases between them. The CDR3 region has the DNA TGCGCCAGCAGCCTCCTCTTCGGACACCTCCGATACGAGCAGTACTTC. Translation gives CASSLLFGHLRYEQYF. Combining the CDR3 with reference TRBV5-1 and TRBJ2-7 gives the whole variable domain KAGVTQTPRYLIKTRGQQVTLSCSPISGHRSVSWYQQTPGQGLQFLFEYFSETQRNKGNFPGRFSGRQFSNSRSEMNVSTLELGDSALYLCASSLLFGHLRYEQYFGPGTRLTVT.